This T cell receptor beta chain came from a study of T cell responses to AZD1222 COVID-19 vaccine. Overall study findings and caveats: In all cases, repertoires were sampled only after the peak T cell response. Mostly white British, mostly female donors; authors suggested clonal diversity may be underestimated. Variant regions that are unmutated are reportedly the target of nearly half of spike-specific TCRs.

Turning to this clone: Its antigen remains unknown.

Using immunoSEQ multiplex PCR, the repertoire was profiled, and TCRdb retains in-frame clones only, with some absent. The sample consists of 80,000 to 100,000 clones, 85% to 95% of them appearing once. CDR3 size: 11 residues. Trimming shortened V by 5 bases and J by 8 bases, and 12 bases separated the two germline ends. Looked up from germline, CDR1 is SQVTM and CDR2 is ANQGSEA. The chain joins TRBV29-1 to TRBJ1-2; no clear D gene. Sequenced here: peripheral blood, sampled 28 days after the second AZD1222 dose. The source is an adult who received the AZD1222 COVID-19 vaccine. The CDR3 DNA is TGCAGCGTTCACCGAGGAGGGGGCTACACCTTC. Translation gives CSVHRGGGYTF.